This T cell receptor beta chain was recorded in a study of long-term antiretroviral therapy in people with HIV. Between the trimmed V and J ends, which lost 3 bases and 3 bases, there was a span of 8 bases. There are 13 residues in the CDR3. The germline V gene encodes CDR1 KGHSH and CDR2 LQKENI. The authors ran the immunoSEQ assay, v3.0, at survey level. Measured with immunoSEQ multiplex PCR; TCRdb has only the in-frame clones, and not every one. The sample lists about 30,000 clones; 75% to 90% were seen once. This clonotype originated in a man aged 35 to 55 with HIV. The specimen comprised unsorted PBMCs, sampled 0.3 years after starting antiretroviral therapy. The chain has TRBV18 and TRBJ2-5; D might be TRBD1 or TRBD2, each matching 5 bases. CDR3 sequence reads: CASSPGTEETQYF. DNA for the CDR3: TGTGCCAGCTCACCCGGGACGGAAGAGACCCAGTACTTC. Together with reference TRBV18 and TRBJ2-5, the CDR3 gives the full variable domain: NAGVMQNPRHLVRRRGQEARLRCSPMKGHSHVYWYRQLPEEGLKFMVYLQKENIIDESGMPKERFSAEFPKEGPSILRIQQVVRGDSAAYFCASSPGTEETQYFGPGTRLLVL.